Listed below are T cell receptor beta chains from one sample, sequenced in a study of T-cell memory formation after mild COVID-19. From the 5' RACE reads, TCRdb called clonotypes with MiXCR, one entry per CDR3 protein. The sample holds 500,000 to 650,000 distinct CDR3 sequences; less than 25% are singletons and the top ten take around 8.4%. What was sequenced was PBMCs or a T cell subset sorted from them (not recorded which). The receptors derive from an adult woman who had mild COVID-19 (a few samples of this study predate the infection). Cell type and time point are not known. The CDR3 runs from the conserved cysteine through the conserved F or W. Fields, in order: J gene, D gene, clone size, V gene, CDR3 DNA, CDR3 protein. A D gene is named only where the DNA matches it firmly. Some rows have no size entry. The others give once, few or many, or a class for an expanded clone.

TRBJ1-5	TRBD1	NA	TRBV15	TGTGCCACCAGCAAAAGACAGGGAAGGAATCAGCCCCAGCATTTT	CATSKRQGRNQPQHF
TRBJ2-3	TRBD1	NA	TRBV24-1	TGTGCCACCAGTGACCCCTCAGGGGGCTTCACAGATACGCAGTATTTT	CATSDPSGGFTDTQYF
TRBJ1-2	NA	NA	TRBV6-6	TGTGCCAGCAGTCCTCCAAACGTTAACTATGGCTACACCTTC	CASSPPNVNYGYTF
TRBJ1-1	TRBD1	few	TRBV9	TGTGCCAGCAGCGTGATGACAGGGGGTAACACTGAAGCTTTCTTT	CASSVMTGGNTEAFF
TRBJ1-2	NA	NA	TRBV7-9	TGTGCCAGCAGCATGGGCACAGTATACTATGGCTACACCTTC	CASSMGTVYYGYTF
TRBJ2-7	NA	few	TRBV14	TGTGCCAGCAGCCAAGTTAGTATCGAGCAGTACTTC	CASSQVSIEQYF
TRBJ2-3	NA	NA	TRBV10-3	TGTGCCACCGCAGAGAACACAGATACGCAGTATTTT	CATAENTDTQYF
TRBJ2-7	NA	NA	TRBV3-2	TGTGCCAGCAGCCAAGCGAAGGAAAGTTACGAGCAGTACTTC	CASSQAKESYEQYF
TRBJ2-7	TRBD2	NA	TRBV29-1	TGCAGCGTTGCCGGGACTAGCGTATCCTACGAGCAGTACTTC	CSVAGTSVSYEQYF
TRBJ1-2	NA	few	TRBV7-2	TGTGCCAGCAGCCCTTCGTTCTATGGCTACACCTTC	CASSPSFYGYTF
TRBJ2-7	NA	NA	TRBV4-1	TGCGCCAGCAGCCAAGGCAGGGGATTTCCCTACGAGCAGTACTTC	CASSQGRGFPYEQYF
TRBJ2-3	TRBD2	few	TRBV6-5	TGTGCCAGCACCTCACCTAGCGGGAGGACAAAAGGCCCAGATACGCAGTATTTT	CASTSPSGRTKGPDTQYF
TRBJ2-5	TRBD2	few	TRBV5-1	TGCGCCAGCAGCCCTAGGGCTAGCGGGGGGCAAGAGACCCAGTACTTC	CASSPRASGGQETQYF
TRBJ2-3	TRBD2	NA	TRBV7-9	TGTGCCAGCAGCTTAGTGCCAGCGGGAGGTTCTGATACGCAGTATTTT	CASSLVPAGGSDTQYF
TRBJ2-1	NA	few	TRBV5-4	TGTGCCAGCAGCGTAGGGACAGAGCAGTTCTTC	CASSVGTEQFF
TRBJ2-5	NA	NA	TRBV12-3/TRBV12-4	TGTGCCAGCACTCTAATGTTTCGGTCTAAGGGAGAGACCCAGTACTTC	CASTLMFRSKGETQYF
TRBJ1-6	NA	few	TRBV5-4	TGTGCCAGCAGCTCCAGGGTAAATTCACCCCTCCACTTT	CASSSRVNSPLHF
TRBJ2-1	TRBD2	NA	TRBV4-3	TGCGCCAGCGGAACGGGACTATCCTACAATGAGCAGTTCTTC	CASGTGLSYNEQFF
TRBJ1-1	NA	NA	TRBV12-3/TRBV12-4	TGTGCCAGCAGCCCGAGACCGTTGAACACTGAAGCTTTCTTT	CASSPRPLNTEAFF
TRBJ2-7	TRBD1	NA	TRBV5-6	TGTGCCAGCAGCTTGATGGGACAGGGGGCCACCTACGAGCAGTACTTC	CASSLMGQGATYEQYF
TRBJ1-5	NA	few	TRBV20-1	TGCAGTGCTAGTCTACAGAGCAATCAGCCCCAGCATTTT	CSASLQSNQPQHF
TRBJ2-1	NA	NA	TRBV27	TGTGCCAGCAGTTCTTGGACCCGGGCTCGGGGTAATGAGCAGTTCTTC	CASSSWTRARGNEQFF
TRBJ2-1	TRBD2	once	TRBV7-3	TGTGCCAGCAGCGAGACTAGCGGGGATTACAATGAGCAGTTCTTC	CASSETSGDYNEQFF
TRBJ1-3	NA	NA	TRBV9	TGTGCCAGCAGCGACCAGACGAGCTCTGGAAACACCATATATTTT	CASSDQTSSGNTIYF
TRBJ2-5	NA	NA	TRBV7-8	TGTGCCAGCAGCTTTAACCGGGAGACCCAGTACTTC	CASSFNRETQYF
TRBJ2-3	TRBD2	few	TRBV5-1	TGCGCCAGCAGCGACTTAAGCGGGGTAACAGATACGCAGTATTTT	CASSDLSGVTDTQYF
TRBJ2-7	NA	NA	TRBV11-3	TGTGCCAGCAGCTTAGGAGGACACCAAGGCTCCTACGAGCAGTACTTC	CASSLGGHQGSYEQYF
TRBJ2-1	TRBD2	few	TRBV2	TGTGCCAGCAGTGAATCCCGTAGCGGGAGGGACAATGAGCAGTTCTTC	CASSESRSGRDNEQFF
TRBJ2-2	TRBD2	NA	TRBV29-1	TGCAGCGTGGGCAGCGGGGGCGGTTCGAGCACCGGGGAGCTGTTTTTT	CSVGSGGGSSTGELFF
TRBJ2-5	NA	many	TRBV6-2/TRBV6-3	TGTGCCAGCAGTTACGGGGCTGAAGAGACCCAGTACTTC	CASSYGAEETQYF
TRBJ1-1	NA	NA	TRBV7-9	TGTGCCAGCAGCTTAGATGGCTACACTGAAGCTTTCTTT	CASSLDGYTEAFF
TRBJ1-5	NA	few	TRBV2	TGTGCCAGCAGTACCGACAGGTATCAGCCCCAGCATTTT	CASSTDRYQPQHF
TRBJ2-4	NA	NA	TRBV12-5	TGTGCTAGTGGCCTCCACCCGTTGGACAGAAGACTAGCCAAAAACATTCAGTACTTC	CASGLHPLDRRLAKNIQYF
TRBJ2-7	TRBD1	NA	TRBV4-1	TGCGCCAGCAGCCAAGTTGGGGGACAGTCCTACGAGCAGTACTTC	CASSQVGGQSYEQYF
TRBJ2-3	NA	NA	TRBV20-1	TGCAGTGCTTTTTCAGTGTCAATTGGCACAGATACGCAGTATTTT	CSAFSVSIGTDTQYF
TRBJ2-5	NA	NA	TRBV29-1	TGCAGCGTTGAAGGGGGAGAGGGGTTTGGGACCCAGTACTTC	CSVEGGEGFGTQYF
TRBJ2-2	TRBD1	NA	TRBV4-1	TGCGCCAGCAGCCAAGATCACTCGGACAGGGACCCGCCCCAACCTCCCGCCGGGGAGCTGTTTTTT	CASSQDHSDRDPPQPPAGELFF
TRBJ1-1	TRBD1	NA	TRBV6-6	TGTGCCAGCAGTACCGGGGACAGTGCAATCGGTGAAGCTTTCTTT	CASSTGDSAIGEAFF
TRBJ2-7	TRBD1	NA	TRBV23-1	TGCGCCAGCAGTCAATCGAGGGACAGGGGAAACTACGAGCAGTACTTC	CASSQSRDRGNYEQYF
TRBJ2-2	TRBD1	NA	TRBV9	TGTGCCAGCAGCGGCTACAGGGGTGAATACACCGGGGAGCTGTTTTTT	CASSGYRGEYTGELFF
TRBJ2-7	NA	once	TRBV14	TGTGCCAGCAGCCCCCACCTGGGAGGGGGCCCTTACTACGAGCAGTACTTC	CASSPHLGGGPYYEQYF
TRBJ2-1	NA	NA	TRBV4-1	TGCGCCAGCAGCCGCGGACGGTCCTCCTACAATGAGCAGTTCTTC	CASSRGRSSYNEQFF
TRBJ2-2	NA	few	TRBV6-5	TGTGCCAGCAGTTACCTTGACCGGGCAAACACCGGGGAGCTGTTTTTT	CASSYLDRANTGELFF
TRBJ1-1	NA	NA	TRBV5-1	TGCGCCAGCAGCTGGGGCGATGACACTGAAGCTTTCTTT	CASSWGDDTEAFF
TRBJ2-3	TRBD2	many	TRBV24-1	TGTGCCACCAGTGATTCCACTTCCGGACTAGCGGGGGGAACAGATACGCAGTATTTT	CATSDSTSGLAGGTDTQYF
TRBJ1-2	NA	NA	TRBV4-2	TGTGCCAGCAGCCAAGTCCCCCGGGACGGCGGCTACACCTTC	CASSQVPRDGGYTF
TRBJ2-7	TRBD2	many	TRBV18	TGTGCCAGCTCACCCATTAGGACTAGCGCGTCCTACGAGCAGTACTTC	CASSPIRTSASYEQYF
TRBJ2-7	TRBD1	NA	TRBV5-4	TGTGCCAGCAGCATCCTTGACAGGGGGGGAGCCTACGAGCAGTACTTC	CASSILDRGGAYEQYF
TRBJ1-5	NA	few	TRBV2	TGTGCCAGCCAACCCGGGACGGTCCTCAATCAGCCCCAGCATTTT	CASQPGTVLNQPQHF